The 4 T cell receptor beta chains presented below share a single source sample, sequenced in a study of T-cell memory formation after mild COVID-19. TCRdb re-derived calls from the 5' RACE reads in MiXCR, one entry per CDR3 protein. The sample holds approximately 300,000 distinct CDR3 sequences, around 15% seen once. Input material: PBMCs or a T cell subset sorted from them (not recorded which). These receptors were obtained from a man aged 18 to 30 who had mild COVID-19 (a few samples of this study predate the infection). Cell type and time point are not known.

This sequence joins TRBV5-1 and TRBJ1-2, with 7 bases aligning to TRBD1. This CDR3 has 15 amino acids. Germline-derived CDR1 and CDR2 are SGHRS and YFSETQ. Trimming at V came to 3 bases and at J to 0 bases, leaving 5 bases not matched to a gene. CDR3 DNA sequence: TGCGCCAGCAGCTACACGGGACAGCCTAACTATGGCTACACCTTC. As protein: CASSYTGQPNYGYTF.

The CDR3 spells CASSLETGMTYGYTF. The CDR3 coding sequence is TGCGCCAGCAGCTTGGAAACGGGGATGACCTATGGCTACACCTTC. The chain carries TRBV5-1 and TRBJ1-2; D is ambiguous. Germline V CDR1 and CDR2: SGHRS, YFSETQ. Trimming took off 0 bases at V and 4 bases at J, with 13 bases between the two ends. This CDR3 comprises 15 residues.

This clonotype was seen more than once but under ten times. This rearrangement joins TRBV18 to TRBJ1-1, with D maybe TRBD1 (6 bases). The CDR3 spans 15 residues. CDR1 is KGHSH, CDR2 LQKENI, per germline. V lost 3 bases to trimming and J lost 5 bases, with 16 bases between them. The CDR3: CASSPRWGQRTEAFF. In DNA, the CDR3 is TGTGCCAGCTCACCTCGCTGGGGGCAAAGGACTGAAGCTTTCTTT.

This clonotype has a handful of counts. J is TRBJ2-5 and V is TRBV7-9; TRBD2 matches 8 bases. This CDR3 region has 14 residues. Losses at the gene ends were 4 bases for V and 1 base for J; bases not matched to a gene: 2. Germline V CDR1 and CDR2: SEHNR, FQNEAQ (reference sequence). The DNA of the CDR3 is TGTGCCAGCAGCTATGGACTAGCCCAAGAGACCCAGTACTTC. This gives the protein CASSYGLAQETQYF.